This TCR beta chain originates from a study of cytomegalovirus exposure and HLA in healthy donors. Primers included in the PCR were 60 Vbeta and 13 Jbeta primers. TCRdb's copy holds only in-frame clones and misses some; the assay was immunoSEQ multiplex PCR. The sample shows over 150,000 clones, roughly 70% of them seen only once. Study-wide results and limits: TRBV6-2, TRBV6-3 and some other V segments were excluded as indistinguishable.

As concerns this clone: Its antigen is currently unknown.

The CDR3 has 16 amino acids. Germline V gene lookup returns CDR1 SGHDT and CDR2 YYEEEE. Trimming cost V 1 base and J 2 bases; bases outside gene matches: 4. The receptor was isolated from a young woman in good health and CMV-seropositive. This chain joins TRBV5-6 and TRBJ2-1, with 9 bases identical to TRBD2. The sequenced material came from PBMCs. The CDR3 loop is CASSLLAGVAYNEQFF. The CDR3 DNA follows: TGTGCCAGCAGCTTGTTAGCGGGGGTCGCCTACAATGAGCAGTTCTTC.